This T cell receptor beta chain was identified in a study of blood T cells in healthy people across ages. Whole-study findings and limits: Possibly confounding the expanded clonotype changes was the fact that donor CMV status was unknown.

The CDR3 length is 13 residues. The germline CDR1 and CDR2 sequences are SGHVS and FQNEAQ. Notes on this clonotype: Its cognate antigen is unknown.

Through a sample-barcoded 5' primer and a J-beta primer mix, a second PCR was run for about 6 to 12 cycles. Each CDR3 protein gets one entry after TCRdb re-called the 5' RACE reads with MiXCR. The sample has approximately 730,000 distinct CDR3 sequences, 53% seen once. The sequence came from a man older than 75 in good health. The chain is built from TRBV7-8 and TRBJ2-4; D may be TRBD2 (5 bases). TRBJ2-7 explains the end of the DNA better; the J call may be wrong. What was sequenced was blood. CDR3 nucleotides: TGTGCCAGCAGCGCGGGCCGGGGATCCGAGCAGTACTTC. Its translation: CASSAGRGSEQYF.